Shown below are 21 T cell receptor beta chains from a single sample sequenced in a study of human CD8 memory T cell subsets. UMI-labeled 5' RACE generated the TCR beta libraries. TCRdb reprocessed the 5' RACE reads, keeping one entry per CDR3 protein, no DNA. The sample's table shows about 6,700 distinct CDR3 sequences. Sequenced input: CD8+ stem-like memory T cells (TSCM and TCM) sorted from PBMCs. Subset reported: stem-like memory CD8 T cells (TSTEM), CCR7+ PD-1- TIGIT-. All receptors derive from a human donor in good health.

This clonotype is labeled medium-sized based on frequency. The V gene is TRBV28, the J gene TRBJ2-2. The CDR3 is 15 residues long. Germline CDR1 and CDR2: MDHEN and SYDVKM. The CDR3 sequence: CASSSDMTNTGELFF.

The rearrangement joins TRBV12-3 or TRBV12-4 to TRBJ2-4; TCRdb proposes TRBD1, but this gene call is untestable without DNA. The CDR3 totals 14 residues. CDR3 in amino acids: CASSSTGVVNIQYF.

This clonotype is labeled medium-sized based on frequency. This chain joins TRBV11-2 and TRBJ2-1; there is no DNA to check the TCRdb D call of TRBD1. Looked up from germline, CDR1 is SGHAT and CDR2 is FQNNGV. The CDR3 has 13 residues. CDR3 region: CASSQGSRNEQFF. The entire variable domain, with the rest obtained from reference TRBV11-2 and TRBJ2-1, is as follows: EAGVAQSPRYKIIEKRQSVAFWCNPISGHATLYWYQQILGQGPKLLIQFQNNGVVDDSQLPKDRFSAERLKGVDSTLKIQPAKLEDSAVYLCASSQGSRNEQFFGPGTRLTVL.

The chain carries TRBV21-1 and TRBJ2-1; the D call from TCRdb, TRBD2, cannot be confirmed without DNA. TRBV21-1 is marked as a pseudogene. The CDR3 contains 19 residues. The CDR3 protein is CASSTLGLAGGLSYNEQFF.

The CDR3 loop reads CASGFLGAGDTDTQYF. This chain joins TRBV6-2 or TRBV6-3 and TRBJ2-3; TCRdb names TRBD2, which stays unverified in the absence of DNA. The CDR3 spans 16 residues. Per the germline V gene, CDR1 is MNHEY and CDR2 is SVGEGT.

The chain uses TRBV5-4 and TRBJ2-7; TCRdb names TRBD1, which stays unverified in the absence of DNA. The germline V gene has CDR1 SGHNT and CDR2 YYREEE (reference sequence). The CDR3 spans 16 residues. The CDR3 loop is CASSPGGQGLKNEQYF.

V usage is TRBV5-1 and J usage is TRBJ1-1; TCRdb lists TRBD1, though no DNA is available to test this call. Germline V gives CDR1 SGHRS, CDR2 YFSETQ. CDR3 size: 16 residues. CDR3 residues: CASSFPPDSMNTEAFF.

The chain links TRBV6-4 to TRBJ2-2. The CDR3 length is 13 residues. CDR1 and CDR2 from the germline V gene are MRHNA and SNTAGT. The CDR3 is CASSGTVTGELFF.

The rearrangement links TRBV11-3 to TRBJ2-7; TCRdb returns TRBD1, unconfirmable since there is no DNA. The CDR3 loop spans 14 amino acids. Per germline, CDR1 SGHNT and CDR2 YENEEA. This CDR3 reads CASSQVGGASEQYF.

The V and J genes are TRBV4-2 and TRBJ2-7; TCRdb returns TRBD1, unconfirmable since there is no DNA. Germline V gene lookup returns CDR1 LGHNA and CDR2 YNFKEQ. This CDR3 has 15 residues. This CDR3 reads CASSQGRTLSYEQYF.

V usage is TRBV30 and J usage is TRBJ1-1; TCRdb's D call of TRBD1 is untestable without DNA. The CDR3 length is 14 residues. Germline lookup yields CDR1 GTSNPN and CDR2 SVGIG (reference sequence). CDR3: CACNDPGQLPEAFF.

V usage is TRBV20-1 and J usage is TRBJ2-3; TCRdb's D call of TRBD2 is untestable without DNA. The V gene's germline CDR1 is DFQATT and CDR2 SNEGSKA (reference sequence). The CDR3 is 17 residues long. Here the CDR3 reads CSAPHPHGRTRTDTQYF.

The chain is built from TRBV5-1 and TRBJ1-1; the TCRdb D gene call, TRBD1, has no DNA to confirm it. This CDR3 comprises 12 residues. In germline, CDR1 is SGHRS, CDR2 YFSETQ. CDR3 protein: CASTTGNTEAFF.

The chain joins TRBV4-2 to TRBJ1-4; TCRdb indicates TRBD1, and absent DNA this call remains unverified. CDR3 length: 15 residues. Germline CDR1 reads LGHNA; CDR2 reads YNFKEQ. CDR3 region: CASSFTGTGAEKLFF.

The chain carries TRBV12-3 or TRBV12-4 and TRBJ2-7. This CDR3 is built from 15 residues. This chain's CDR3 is CASSRHRSTSYEQYF.

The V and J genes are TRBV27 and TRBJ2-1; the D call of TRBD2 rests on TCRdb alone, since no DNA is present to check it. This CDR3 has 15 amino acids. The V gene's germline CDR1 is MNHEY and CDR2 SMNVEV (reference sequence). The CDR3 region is CASSYGQASYNEQFF.

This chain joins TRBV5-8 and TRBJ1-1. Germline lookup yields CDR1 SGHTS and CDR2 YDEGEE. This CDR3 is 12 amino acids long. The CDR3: CASSSGGAEAFF.

The CDR3 reads CASSRAGGRSEQYF. The J gene is TRBJ2-7, the V gene TRBV11-2; absent DNA, TCRdb's TRBD2 call cannot be checked. The CDR3 is 14 residues long. Germline V gene data show CDR1 as SGHAT and CDR2 as FQNNGV.

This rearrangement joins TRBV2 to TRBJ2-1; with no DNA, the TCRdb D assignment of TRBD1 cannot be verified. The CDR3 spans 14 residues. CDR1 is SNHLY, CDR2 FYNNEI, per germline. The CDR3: CASEGENPYNEQFF.

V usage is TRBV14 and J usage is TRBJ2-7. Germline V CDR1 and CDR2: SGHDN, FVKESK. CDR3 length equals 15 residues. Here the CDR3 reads CASSPLAGRAYEQYF.

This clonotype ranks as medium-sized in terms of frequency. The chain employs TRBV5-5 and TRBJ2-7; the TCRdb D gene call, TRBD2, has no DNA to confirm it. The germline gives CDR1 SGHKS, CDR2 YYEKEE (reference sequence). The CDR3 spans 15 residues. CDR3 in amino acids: CASSLKPAGTYEQYF.